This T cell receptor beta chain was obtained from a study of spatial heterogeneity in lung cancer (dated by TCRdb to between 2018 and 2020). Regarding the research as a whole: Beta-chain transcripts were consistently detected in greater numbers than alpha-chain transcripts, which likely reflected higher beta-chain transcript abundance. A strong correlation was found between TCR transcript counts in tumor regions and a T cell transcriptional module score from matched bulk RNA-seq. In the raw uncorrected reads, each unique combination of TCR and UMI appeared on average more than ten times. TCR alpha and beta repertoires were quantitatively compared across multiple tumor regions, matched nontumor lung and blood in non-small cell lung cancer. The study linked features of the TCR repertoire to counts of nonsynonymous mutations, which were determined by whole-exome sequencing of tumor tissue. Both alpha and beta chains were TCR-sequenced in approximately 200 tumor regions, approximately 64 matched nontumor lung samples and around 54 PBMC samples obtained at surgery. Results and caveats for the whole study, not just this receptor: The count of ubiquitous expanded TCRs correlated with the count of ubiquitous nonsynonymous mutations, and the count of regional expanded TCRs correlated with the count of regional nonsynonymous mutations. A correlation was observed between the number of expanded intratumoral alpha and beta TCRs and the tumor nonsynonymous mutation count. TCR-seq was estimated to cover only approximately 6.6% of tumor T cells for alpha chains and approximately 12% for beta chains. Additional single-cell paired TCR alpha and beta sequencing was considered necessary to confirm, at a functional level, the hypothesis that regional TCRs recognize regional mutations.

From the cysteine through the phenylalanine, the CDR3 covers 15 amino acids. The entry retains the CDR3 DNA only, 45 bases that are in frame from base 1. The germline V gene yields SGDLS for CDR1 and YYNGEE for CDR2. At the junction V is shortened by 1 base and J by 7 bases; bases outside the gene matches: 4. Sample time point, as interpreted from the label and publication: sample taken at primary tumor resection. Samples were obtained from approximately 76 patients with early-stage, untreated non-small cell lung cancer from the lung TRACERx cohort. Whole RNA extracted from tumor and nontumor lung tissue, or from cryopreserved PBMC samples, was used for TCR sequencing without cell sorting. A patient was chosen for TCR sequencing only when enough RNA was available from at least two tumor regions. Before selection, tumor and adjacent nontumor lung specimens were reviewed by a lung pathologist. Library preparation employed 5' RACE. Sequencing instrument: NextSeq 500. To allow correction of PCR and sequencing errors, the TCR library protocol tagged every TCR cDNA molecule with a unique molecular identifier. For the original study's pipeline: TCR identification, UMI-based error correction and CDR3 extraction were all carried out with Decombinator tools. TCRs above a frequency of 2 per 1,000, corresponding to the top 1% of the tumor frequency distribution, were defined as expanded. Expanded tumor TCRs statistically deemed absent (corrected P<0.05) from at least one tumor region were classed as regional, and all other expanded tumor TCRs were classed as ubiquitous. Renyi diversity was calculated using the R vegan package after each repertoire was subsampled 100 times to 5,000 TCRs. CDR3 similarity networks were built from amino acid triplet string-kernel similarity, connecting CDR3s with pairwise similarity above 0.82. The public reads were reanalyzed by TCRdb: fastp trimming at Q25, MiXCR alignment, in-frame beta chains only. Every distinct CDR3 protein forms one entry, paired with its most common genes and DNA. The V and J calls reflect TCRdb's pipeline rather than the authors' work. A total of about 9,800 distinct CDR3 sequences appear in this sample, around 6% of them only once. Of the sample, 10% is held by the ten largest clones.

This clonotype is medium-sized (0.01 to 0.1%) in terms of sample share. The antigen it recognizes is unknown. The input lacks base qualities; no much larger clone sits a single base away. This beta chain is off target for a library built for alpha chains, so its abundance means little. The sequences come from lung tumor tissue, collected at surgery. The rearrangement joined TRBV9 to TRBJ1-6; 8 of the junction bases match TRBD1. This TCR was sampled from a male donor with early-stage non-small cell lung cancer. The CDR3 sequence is CASSVTGGSNSPLHF. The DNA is TGTGCCAGCAGCGTAACAGGGGGTAGCAATTCACCCCTCCACTTT.